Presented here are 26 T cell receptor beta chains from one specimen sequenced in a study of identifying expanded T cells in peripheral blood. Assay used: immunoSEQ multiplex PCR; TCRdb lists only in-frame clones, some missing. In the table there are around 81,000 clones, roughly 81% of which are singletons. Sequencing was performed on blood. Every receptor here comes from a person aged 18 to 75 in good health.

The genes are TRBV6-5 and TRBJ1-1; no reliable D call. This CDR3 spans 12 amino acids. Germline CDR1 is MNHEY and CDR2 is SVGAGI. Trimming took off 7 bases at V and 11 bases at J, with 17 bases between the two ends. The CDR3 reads CASTHEAGRAFF. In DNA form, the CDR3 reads TGTGCCAGCACCCACGAAGCCGGGAGGGCTTTCTTT.

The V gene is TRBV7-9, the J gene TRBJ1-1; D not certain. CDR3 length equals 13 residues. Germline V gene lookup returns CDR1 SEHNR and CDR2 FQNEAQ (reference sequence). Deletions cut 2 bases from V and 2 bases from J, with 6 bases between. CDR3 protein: CASSLQANTEAFF. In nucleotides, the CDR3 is TGTGCCAGCAGCTTACAAGCCAACACTGAAGCTTTCTTT.

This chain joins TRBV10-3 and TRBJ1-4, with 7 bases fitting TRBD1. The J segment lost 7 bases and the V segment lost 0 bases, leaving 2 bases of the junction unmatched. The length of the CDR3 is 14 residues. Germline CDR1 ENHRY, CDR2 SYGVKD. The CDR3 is CAISESAGGEKLFF. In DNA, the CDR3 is TGTGCCATCAGTGAGTCGGCAGGGGGTGAAAAACTGTTTTTT.

CDR3: CASSLAEVVGGTTDTQYF. DNA of the CDR3: TGCGCCAGCAGCTTGGCCGAAGTGGTCGGGGGAACAACAGATACGCAGTATTTT. The gene calls are TRBV5-1 and TRBJ2-3, with D maybe TRBD2 (6 bases). V was shortened by 0 bases and J by 3 bases, with 20 bases between the two germline ends. Germline CDR1 SGHRS, CDR2 YFSETQ. The CDR3 runs 18 residues.

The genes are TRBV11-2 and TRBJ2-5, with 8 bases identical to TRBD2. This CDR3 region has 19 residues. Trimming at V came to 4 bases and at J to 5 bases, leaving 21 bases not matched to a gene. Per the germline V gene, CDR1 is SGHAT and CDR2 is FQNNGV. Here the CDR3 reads CASSWRWSGGLSSAETQYF. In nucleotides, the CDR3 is TGTGCCAGCAGCTGGCGATGGAGCGGGGGTTTGTCTTCTGCGGAGACCCAGTACTTC.

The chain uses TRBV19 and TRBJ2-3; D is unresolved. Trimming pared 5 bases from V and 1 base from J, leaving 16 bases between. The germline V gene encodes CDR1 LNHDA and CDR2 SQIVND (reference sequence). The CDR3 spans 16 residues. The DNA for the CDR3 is TGTGCCAGTAGTCCCCCGGTTGGCTCTGGCACAGATACGCAGTATTTT. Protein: CASSPPVGSGTDTQYF.

As DNA, the CDR3 is TGCGCCAGCAGCCAAGATCTTGCTGGGAGATATGGCTACACCTTC. The encoded protein is CASSQDLAGRYGYTF. The J gene is TRBJ1-2, the V gene TRBV4-1; D is unresolved. Trimming took 0 bases from V and 5 from J, leaving 13 bases between them. This CDR3 is built from 15 residues. Germline lookup yields CDR1 MGHRA and CDR2 YSYEKL.

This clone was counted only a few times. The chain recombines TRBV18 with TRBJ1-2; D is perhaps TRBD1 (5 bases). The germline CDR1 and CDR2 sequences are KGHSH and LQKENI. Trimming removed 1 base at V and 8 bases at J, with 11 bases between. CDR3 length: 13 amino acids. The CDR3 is CASSPQEGQGYTF. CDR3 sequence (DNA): TGTGCCAGCTCACCACAGGAGGGGCAGGGCTACACCTTC.

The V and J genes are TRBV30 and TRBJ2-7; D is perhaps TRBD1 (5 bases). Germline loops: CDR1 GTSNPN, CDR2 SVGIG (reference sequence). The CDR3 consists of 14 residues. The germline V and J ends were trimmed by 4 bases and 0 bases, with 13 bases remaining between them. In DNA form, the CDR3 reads TGTGCCTGGAAGGGGATTTCTAGCTCCTACGAGCAGTACTTC. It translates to CAWKGISSSYEQYF.

The CDR3 reads CASSQRGISTGELFF. In DNA form, the CDR3 reads TGCGCCAGCAGTCAAAGGGGGATTTCGACCGGGGAGCTGTTTTTT. The chain couples TRBV23-1 to TRBJ2-2, with D maybe TRBD1 (6 bases). TRBV23-1 is given ORF status, its function remaining uncertain. The CDR3 is 15 residues long. V was shortened by 2 bases and J by 5 bases, with 12 bases between the two germline ends.

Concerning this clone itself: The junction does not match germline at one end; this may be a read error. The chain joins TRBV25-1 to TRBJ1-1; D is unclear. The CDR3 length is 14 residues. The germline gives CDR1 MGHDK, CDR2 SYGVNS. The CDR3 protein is CASRRTGMNTEASF. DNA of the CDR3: TGTGCCAGCAGAAGGACGGGAATGAACACTGAAGCTTCCTTT.

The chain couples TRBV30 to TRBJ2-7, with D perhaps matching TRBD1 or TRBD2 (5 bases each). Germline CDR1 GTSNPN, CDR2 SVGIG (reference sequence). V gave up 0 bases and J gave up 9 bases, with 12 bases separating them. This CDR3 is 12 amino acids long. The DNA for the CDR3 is TGTGCCTGGAGTGTACAGGACTGGGGGCAGTACTTC. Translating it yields CAWSVQDWGQYF.

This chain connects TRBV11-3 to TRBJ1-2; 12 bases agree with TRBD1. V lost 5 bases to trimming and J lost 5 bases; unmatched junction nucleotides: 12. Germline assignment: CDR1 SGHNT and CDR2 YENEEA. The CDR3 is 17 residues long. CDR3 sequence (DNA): TGTGCCAGCAGCCCCCGCCGGGACAGGGGGCTGGAGTATGGCTACACCTTC. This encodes CASSPRRDRGLEYGYTF.

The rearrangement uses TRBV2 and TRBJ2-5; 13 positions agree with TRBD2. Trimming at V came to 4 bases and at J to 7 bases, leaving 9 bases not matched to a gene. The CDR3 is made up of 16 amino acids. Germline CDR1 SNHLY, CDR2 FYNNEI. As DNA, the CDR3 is TGTGCCAGCAGTGTTACTAGCGGGGGGGCTGGGCTGACCCAGTACTTC. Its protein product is CASSVTSGGAGLTQYF.

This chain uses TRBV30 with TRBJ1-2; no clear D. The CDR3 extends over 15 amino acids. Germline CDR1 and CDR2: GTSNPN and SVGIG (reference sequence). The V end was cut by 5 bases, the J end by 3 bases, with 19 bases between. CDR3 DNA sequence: TGTGCCTGGGAAAGGGTCAGCGCGGTCTACTATGGCTACACCTTC. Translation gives CAWERVSAVYYGYTF.

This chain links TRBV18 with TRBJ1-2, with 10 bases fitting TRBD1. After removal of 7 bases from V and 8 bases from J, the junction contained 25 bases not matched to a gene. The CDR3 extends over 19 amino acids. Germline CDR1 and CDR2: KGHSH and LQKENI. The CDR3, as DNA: TGTGCCAGCTTCACCCCCCTCGGACAGGGGGAGAGCGGCGTGGGAGGCTACACCTTC. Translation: CASFTPLGQGESGVGGYTF.

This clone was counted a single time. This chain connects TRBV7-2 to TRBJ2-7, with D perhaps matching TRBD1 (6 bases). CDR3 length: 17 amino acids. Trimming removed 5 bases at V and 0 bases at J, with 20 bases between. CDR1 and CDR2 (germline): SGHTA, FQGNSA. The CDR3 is CASSPPERGHISYEQYF. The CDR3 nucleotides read TGTGCCAGCAGCCCACCTGAGAGGGGACATATCTCCTACGAGCAGTACTTC.

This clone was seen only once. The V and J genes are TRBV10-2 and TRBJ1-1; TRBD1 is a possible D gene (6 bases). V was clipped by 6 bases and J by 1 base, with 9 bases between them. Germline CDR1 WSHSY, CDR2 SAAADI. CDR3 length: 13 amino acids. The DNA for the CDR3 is TGCGCCAGCAGGGACAGACCGAACACTGAAGCTTTCTTT. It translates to CASRDRPNTEAFF.

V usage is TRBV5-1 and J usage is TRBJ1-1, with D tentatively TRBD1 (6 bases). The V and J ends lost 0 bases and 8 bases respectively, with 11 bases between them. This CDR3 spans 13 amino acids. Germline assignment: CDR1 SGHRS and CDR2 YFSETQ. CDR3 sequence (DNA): TGCGCCAGCAGCTTGGAGGCACAGGGAGAAGCTTTCTTT. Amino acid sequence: CASSLEAQGEAFF.

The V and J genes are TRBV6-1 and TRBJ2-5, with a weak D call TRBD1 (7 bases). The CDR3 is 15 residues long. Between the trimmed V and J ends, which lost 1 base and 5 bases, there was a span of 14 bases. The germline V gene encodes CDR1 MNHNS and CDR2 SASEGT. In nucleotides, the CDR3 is TGTGCCAGCAGTGAAGGGACAGGTCGGGGGGAGACCCAGTACTTC. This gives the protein CASSEGTGRGETQYF.

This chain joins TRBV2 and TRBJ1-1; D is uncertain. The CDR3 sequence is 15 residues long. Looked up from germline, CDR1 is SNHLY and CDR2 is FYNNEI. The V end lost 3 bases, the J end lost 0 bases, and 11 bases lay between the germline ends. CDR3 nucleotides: TGTGCCAGCAGTGACAGCGGCGGACTGAACACTGAAGCTTTCTTT. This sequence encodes CASSDSGGLNTEAFF.

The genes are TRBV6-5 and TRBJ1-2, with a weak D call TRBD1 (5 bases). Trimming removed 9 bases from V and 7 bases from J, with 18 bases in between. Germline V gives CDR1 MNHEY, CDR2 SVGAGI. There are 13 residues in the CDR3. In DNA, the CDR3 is TGTGCCAGTTCCAGGGATTCCGCCGGTGGCTACACCTTC. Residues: CASSRDSAGGYTF.

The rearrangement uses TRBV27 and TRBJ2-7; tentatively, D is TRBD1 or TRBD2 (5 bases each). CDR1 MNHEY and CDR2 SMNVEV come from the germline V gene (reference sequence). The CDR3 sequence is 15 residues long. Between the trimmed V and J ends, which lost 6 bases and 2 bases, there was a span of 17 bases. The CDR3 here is CASRITSGTTYEQYF. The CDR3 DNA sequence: TGTGCCAGCAGAATAACCTCCGGGACGACCTACGAGCAGTACTTC.

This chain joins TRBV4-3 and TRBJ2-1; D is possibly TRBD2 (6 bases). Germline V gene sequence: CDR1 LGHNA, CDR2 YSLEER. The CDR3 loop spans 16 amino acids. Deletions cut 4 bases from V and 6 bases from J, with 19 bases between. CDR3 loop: CASSRLRSGVRNEQFF. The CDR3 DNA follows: TGCGCCAGCAGCCGTTTAAGGTCGGGGGTTCGCAATGAGCAGTTCTTC.

The CDR3 reads CASSEMNRSNTEAFF. CDR3 in DNA: TGTGCCAGCAGTGAGATGAACCGCTCAAACACTGAAGCTTTCTTT. The rearrangement uses TRBV25-1 and TRBJ1-1; D is undetermined. Germline lookup yields CDR1 MGHDK and CDR2 SYGVNS. The CDR3 loop spans 15 amino acids. Trimming removed 3 bases at V and 2 bases at J, with 13 bases between.

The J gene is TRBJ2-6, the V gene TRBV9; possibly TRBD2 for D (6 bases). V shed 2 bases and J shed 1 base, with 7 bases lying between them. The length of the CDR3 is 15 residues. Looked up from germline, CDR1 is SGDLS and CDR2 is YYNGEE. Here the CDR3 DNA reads TGTGCCAGCAGCGTTGGAGGGTCTGGGGCCAACGTCCTGACTTTC. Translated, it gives CASSVGGSGANVLTF.